This record looks at one T cell receptor beta chain sequence and its context. The data were taken from a study of cytomegalovirus exposure and HLA in healthy donors. This PCR relied on a set of 60 Vbeta primers and 13 Jbeta primers. As handled by the study authors: Unique TCR beta chains numbered 80 million to 95 million in a later analysis, with roughly 11 million shared. Some clones are missing from TCRdb's copy, which holds only in-frame ones; the method was immunoSEQ multiplex PCR. V and J calls and clone size follow that table, whereas D and trimming were derived from the DNA. Of 180,000 or so clones listed, around 70% are singletons. The CDR3 totals 15 residues. Per the germline V gene, CDR1 is SEHNR and CDR2 is FQNEAQ (reference sequence). V lost 2 bases to trimming and J lost 6 bases, with 16 bases between them.

The sequence was obtained from a male donor in good health and CMV-seronegative. Sequencing input: PBMCs. The chain recombines TRBV7-9 with TRBJ2-5; TRBD1 might be the D (5 bases). The CDR3 sequence is CASSLPETDRKTQYF. The CDR3 region has the DNA TGTGCCAGCAGCTTACCGGAGACAGATAGGAAGACCCAGTACTTC.